A selection of T cell receptor beta chains follows, all from one sample in a study of blood T cell repertoires in COVID-19. Assay used: immunoSEQ multiplex PCR; TCRdb lists only in-frame clones, some missing. The sample includes 260,000 or so clones, over 75% of them seen just once. The sample taken for sequencing was PBMCs or T cells enriched from blood (not recorded which). These receptors were taken from a man in his late teens or twenties who had recovered from COVID-19. The CDR3 runs from the conserved cysteine through the conserved F or W. The D gene is left open where the match is weak. Clone size appears in some rows only: once, few, many, or a class for an expanded clone.

cdr3_nt: TGTGCCAGCAGGCTCGGACAGACCAACTACAATGAGCAGTTCTTC
cdr3_aa: CASRLGQTNYNEQFF
d_call: .
clone_size: .
j_call: TRBJ2-1
v_call: TRBV27

cdr3_nt: TGTGCCAGCAGCGCAAACCGGGACAGGATAAACTCTGGGGCCAACGTCCTGACTTTC
cdr3_aa: CASSANRDRINSGANVLTF
d_call: TRBD1
clone_size: .
j_call: TRBJ2-6
v_call: TRBV7-9

cdr3_nt: TGTGCCAGCAGCTCCCTTACGGGGGGTAGTAGCAATGAGCAGTTCTTC
cdr3_aa: CASSSLTGGSSNEQFF
d_call: TRBD2
clone_size: .
j_call: TRBJ2-1
v_call: TRBV11-2

cdr3_nt: TGTGCCAGCAGTCTGACTTGGGGACAGAAGGGGGGCGAGCAGTACTTC
cdr3_aa: CASSLTWGQKGGEQYF
d_call: .
clone_size: .
j_call: TRBJ2-7
v_call: TRBV25-1

cdr3_nt: TGTGCCAGCAGCCCCACAGCGGGAGGGCCTTCCGAGCAGTACTTC
cdr3_aa: CASSPTAGGPSEQYF
d_call: TRBD2
clone_size: once
j_call: TRBJ2-7
v_call: TRBV7-3

cdr3_nt: TGTGCCAGCAGTTTAGCGGCCGACTATGGCTACACCTTC
cdr3_aa: CASSLAADYGYTF
d_call: .
clone_size: .
j_call: TRBJ1-2
v_call: TRBV12-3/TRBV12-4

cdr3_nt: TGTGCCAGCAGCCCGCCCGGGGGGAAGTACTATGGCTACACCTTC
cdr3_aa: CASSPPGGKYYGYTF
d_call: .
clone_size: .
j_call: TRBJ1-2
v_call: TRBV11-2

cdr3_nt: TGCGCCAGCAGCCAACCACCTCGTAGTCGCACTGAAGCTTTCTTT
cdr3_aa: CASSQPPRSRTEAFF
d_call: .
clone_size: .
j_call: TRBJ1-1
v_call: TRBV4-1

cdr3_nt: TGTGCCAGCAGCTCCCTATACCGGGACAGGAACACTGAAGCTTTCTTT
cdr3_aa: CASSSLYRDRNTEAFF
d_call: TRBD1
clone_size: .
j_call: TRBJ1-1
v_call: TRBV5-4

cdr3_nt: TGTGCCACCAGTCCGTCAAAGAGGGCCGGGGAGCTGTTTTTT
cdr3_aa: CATSPSKRAGELFF
d_call: .
clone_size: .
j_call: TRBJ2-2
v_call: TRBV24-1

cdr3_nt: TGTGCCAGCAGACAGGGGGCTGGCACCGGGGAGCTGTTTTTT
cdr3_aa: CASRQGAGTGELFF
d_call: TRBD1
clone_size: .
j_call: TRBJ2-2
v_call: TRBV3-1/TRBV3-2

cdr3_nt: TGTGCCAGCAGCATCCAGCGGGGGGGCAACAATGAGCAGTTCTTC
cdr3_aa: CASSIQRGGNNEQFF
d_call: TRBD2
clone_size: .
j_call: TRBJ2-1
v_call: TRBV7-6

cdr3_nt: TGTGCCAGCAGCTTGGGACAGGCAGGAACCTACGAGCAGTACTTC
cdr3_aa: CASSLGQAGTYEQYF
d_call: TRBD1
clone_size: .
j_call: TRBJ2-7
v_call: TRBV28

cdr3_nt: TGCGCCAGCAGCGGCTGGGGACAGGGGCATTTTTTACCTGAAGCTTTCTTT
cdr3_aa: CASSGWGQGHFLPEAFF
d_call: TRBD1
clone_size: .
j_call: TRBJ1-1
v_call: TRBV5-1

cdr3_nt: TGTGCCAGCAGTGCACAGGGGCCCACCGGGGAGCTGTTTTTT
cdr3_aa: CASSAQGPTGELFF
d_call: TRBD1
clone_size: .
j_call: TRBJ2-2
v_call: TRBV2

cdr3_nt: TGTGCCAGCAGTTTGGCCCGCGGCTATGGCTACACCTTC
cdr3_aa: CASSLARGYGYTF
d_call: .
clone_size: .
j_call: TRBJ1-2
v_call: TRBV12-3/TRBV12-4

cdr3_nt: TGTGCCAGCAGCCCCCCGGACAGAATATACGAGCAGTACTTC
cdr3_aa: CASSPPDRIYEQYF
d_call: .
clone_size: once
j_call: TRBJ2-7
v_call: TRBV9

cdr3_nt: TGCGCCAGCAGCTCTAGGGGGCGAGGGTCACCCCTCCACTTT
cdr3_aa: CASSSRGRGSPLHF
d_call: TRBD1
clone_size: .
j_call: TRBJ1-6
v_call: TRBV5-1

cdr3_nt: TGTGCCAGCAGCCGGAACAGGGGCCCTGAAGCTTTCTTT
cdr3_aa: CASSRNRGPEAFF
d_call: TRBD1
clone_size: .
j_call: TRBJ1-1
v_call: TRBV12-3/TRBV12-4

cdr3_nt: TGTGCCAGCAGTTCTTGGACAGGGGATATCTCTGGAAACACCATATATTTT
cdr3_aa: CASSSWTGDISGNTIYF
d_call: TRBD1
clone_size: .
j_call: TRBJ1-3
v_call: TRBV3-1/TRBV3-2

cdr3_nt: TGTGCCAGCTCACCGCTATATCAGACAGGGTACACTGAAGCTTTCTTT
cdr3_aa: CASSPLYQTGYTEAFF
d_call: TRBD1
clone_size: .
j_call: TRBJ1-1
v_call: TRBV18

cdr3_nt: TGCGCCAGCAGCCCTGGGGAGGGGCTGAACACTGAAGCTTTCTTT
cdr3_aa: CASSPGEGLNTEAFF
d_call: .
clone_size: .
j_call: TRBJ1-1
v_call: TRBV4-1

cdr3_nt: TGTGCCAGCATGAAGCAATTAGATGGCTACACCTTC
cdr3_aa: CASMKQLDGYTF
d_call: .
clone_size: .
j_call: TRBJ1-2
v_call: TRBV6-5

cdr3_nt: TGTGCCAGCACCCTGACTAGCGGGAGCTCCTACGAGCAGTACTTC
cdr3_aa: CASTLTSGSSYEQYF
d_call: TRBD2
clone_size: .
j_call: TRBJ2-7
v_call: TRBV28

cdr3_nt: TGTGCCAGCAGCCAAGAAACCTGGACAGGGGGACGCAATGAGCAGTTCTTC
cdr3_aa: CASSQETWTGGRNEQFF
d_call: TRBD1
clone_size: .
j_call: TRBJ2-1
v_call: TRBV14

cdr3_nt: TGTGCCAGCAGCCAGACTAGCGGTCCTACCGGGGAGCTGTTTTTT
cdr3_aa: CASSQTSGPTGELFF
d_call: TRBD2
clone_size: .
j_call: TRBJ2-2
v_call: TRBV11-2

cdr3_nt: TGTGCCAGCAGTCCCCGACAGGCACACACAGATACGCAGTATTTT
cdr3_aa: CASSPRQAHTDTQYF
d_call: .
clone_size: few
j_call: TRBJ2-3
v_call: TRBV28

cdr3_nt: TGCGCCAGCAGTCTCGCTGAGGTCAATCAGCCCCAGCATTTT
cdr3_aa: CASSLAEVNQPQHF
d_call: .
clone_size: .
j_call: TRBJ1-5
v_call: TRBV4-1

cdr3_nt: TGTGCCAGCAGCTCGAGACTAGCGGGAGGAAGTGACCAGTACTTC
cdr3_aa: CASSSRLAGGSDQYF
d_call: TRBD2
clone_size: once
j_call: TRBJ2-5
v_call: TRBV7-2

cdr3_nt: TGTGCCAGCAGTTTATCGGGGAAAGAAGCTTTCTTT
cdr3_aa: CASSLSGKEAFF
d_call: .
clone_size: .
j_call: TRBJ1-1
v_call: TRBV12-3/TRBV12-4

cdr3_nt: TGTGCCAGTAGTCCCCGGGACAGGGGGGCCTATGGCTACACCTTC
cdr3_aa: CASSPRDRGAYGYTF
d_call: TRBD1
clone_size: .
j_call: TRBJ1-2
v_call: TRBV19

cdr3_nt: TGCGCCAGCAGTGACCGAGTTAGCGGGGCCGCAGATACGCAGTATTTT
cdr3_aa: CASSDRVSGAADTQYF
d_call: TRBD2
clone_size: .
j_call: TRBJ2-3
v_call: TRBV10-1

cdr3_nt: TGTGCCAGTAGTAAGACAGGGACTGGGGCCAACGTCCTGACTTTC
cdr3_aa: CASSKTGTGANVLTF
d_call: TRBD1
clone_size: .
j_call: TRBJ2-6
v_call: TRBV19

cdr3_nt: TGTGCCAGCAGCTCGGGGTACTCTGGAAACACCATATATTTT
cdr3_aa: CASSSGYSGNTIYF
d_call: .
clone_size: .
j_call: TRBJ1-3
v_call: TRBV9

cdr3_nt: TGTGCCAGCTCACCGAACAGGGTGTGGAATGGCTACACCTTC
cdr3_aa: CASSPNRVWNGYTF
d_call: .
clone_size: once
j_call: TRBJ1-2
v_call: TRBV18

cdr3_nt: TGTGCCAGCAGCCCTCCTACAGGGGCACGGGACTATGGCTACACCTTC
cdr3_aa: CASSPPTGARDYGYTF
d_call: TRBD1
clone_size: .
j_call: TRBJ1-2
v_call: TRBV7-9

cdr3_nt: TGTGCCAGCAGCTTGGACAGGGGACGGAATGGCTACACCTTC
cdr3_aa: CASSLDRGRNGYTF
d_call: TRBD1
clone_size: few
j_call: TRBJ1-2
v_call: TRBV5-5

cdr3_nt: TGTGCCTGGAGTGTACAACGGGTTAATCAGCCCCAGCATTTT
cdr3_aa: CAWSVQRVNQPQHF
d_call: .
clone_size: .
j_call: TRBJ1-5
v_call: TRBV30

cdr3_nt: TGTGCCAGCAGCTTCGGGACAGAGAACACTGAAGCTTTCTTT
cdr3_aa: CASSFGTENTEAFF
d_call: TRBD1
clone_size: .
j_call: TRBJ1-1
v_call: TRBV13

cdr3_nt: TGTGCCAGCAGCGTGAGACGGACTTCGTACTTC
cdr3_aa: CASSVRRTSYF
d_call: .
clone_size: .
j_call: TRBJ2-7
v_call: TRBV28

cdr3_nt: TGTGCCAGCAGTTCCCCACAGACAGGGTTTTTACGTTGGCCCTATGGCTACACCTTC
cdr3_aa: CASSSPQTGFLRWPYGYTF
d_call: TRBD1
clone_size: .
j_call: TRBJ1-2
v_call: TRBV6-7

cdr3_nt: TGTGCCAGTAGCCCTCCGGGACTAGCGGAGGGTAGCTCCTACGAGCAGTACTTC
cdr3_aa: CASSPPGLAEGSSYEQYF
d_call: TRBD2
clone_size: .
j_call: TRBJ2-7
v_call: TRBV19

cdr3_nt: TGTGCCAGCAGCCGGCAGGGGGCTGACACCATATATTTT
cdr3_aa: CASSRQGADTIYF
d_call: TRBD1
clone_size: once
j_call: TRBJ1-3
v_call: TRBV3-1/TRBV3-2

cdr3_nt: TGTGCCAGCAGGGCAGGGGAAGCTAACTATGGCTACACCTTC
cdr3_aa: CASRAGEANYGYTF
d_call: .
clone_size: few
j_call: TRBJ1-2
v_call: TRBV2

cdr3_nt: TGCGCCAGCAGCATTGGACAGGGGCGGGTTAGCACTGAAGCTTTCTTT
cdr3_aa: CASSIGQGRVSTEAFF
d_call: TRBD1
clone_size: .
j_call: TRBJ1-1
v_call: TRBV5-1

cdr3_nt: TGCAGCGTTGAAGCCCTAGCGGGAGACACAGATACGCAGTATTTT
cdr3_aa: CSVEALAGDTDTQYF
d_call: TRBD2
clone_size: once
j_call: TRBJ2-3
v_call: TRBV29-1

cdr3_nt: TGCGCCAGCAGCTTCCGACAGGGGGGGCGAGAAAAACTGTTTTTT
cdr3_aa: CASSFRQGGREKLFF
d_call: TRBD1
clone_size: .
j_call: TRBJ1-4
v_call: TRBV5-1

cdr3_nt: TGTGCCACAGACAGGGGAAAAGTAACTGGGACAAATTCACCCCTCCACTTT
cdr3_aa: CATDRGKVTGTNSPLHF
d_call: TRBD1
clone_size: .
j_call: TRBJ1-6
v_call: TRBV2

cdr3_nt: TGTGCCTGGAGTGTACTAGCGAGCAATGAGCAGTTCTTC
cdr3_aa: CAWSVLASNEQFF
d_call: TRBD2
clone_size: .
j_call: TRBJ2-1
v_call: TRBV30

cdr3_nt: TGTGCCAGCAGACCTGACAGGGCTAACTATGGCTACACCTTC
cdr3_aa: CASRPDRANYGYTF
d_call: TRBD1
clone_size: .
j_call: TRBJ1-2
v_call: TRBV27

cdr3_nt: TGTGCCAGCAGCCAAGAATTGGGAGGTGGAGAGACCCAGTACTTC
cdr3_aa: CASSQELGGGETQYF
d_call: .
clone_size: .
j_call: TRBJ2-5
v_call: TRBV3-1/TRBV3-2

cdr3_nt: TGTGCCAGCAGCTCCCCCCCCGGGAGGATTGGCGCTGAGCAGTTCTTC
cdr3_aa: CASSSPPGRIGAEQFF
d_call: TRBD2
clone_size: once
j_call: TRBJ2-1
v_call: TRBV11-3

cdr3_nt: TGTGCCAGCAGTTTCTTCCCTACCCTCGGGACAGGGGCCGCTGGAAACACCATATATTTT
cdr3_aa: CASSFFPTLGTGAAGNTIYF
d_call: TRBD1
clone_size: .
j_call: TRBJ1-3
v_call: TRBV28

cdr3_nt: TGTGCCACATCCCGCGAGGGGGTCCCTGAAGCTTTCTTT
cdr3_aa: CATSREGVPEAFF
d_call: .
clone_size: .
j_call: TRBJ1-1
v_call: TRBV10-3

cdr3_nt: TGTGCCAGCCTCAGCAGACAGGAACTCTCCTACGAGCAGTACTTC
cdr3_aa: CASLSRQELSYEQYF
d_call: .
clone_size: .
j_call: TRBJ2-7
v_call: TRBV6-5

cdr3_nt: TGTGCCAGTAGCCCCGGGACAGGGGGCTTCTACGAGCAGTACTTC
cdr3_aa: CASSPGTGGFYEQYF
d_call: TRBD1
clone_size: .
j_call: TRBJ2-7
v_call: TRBV19

cdr3_nt: TGTGCCAGCAGCTCCCGCCCCATGGGAGGGGAAAAACTGTTTTTT
cdr3_aa: CASSSRPMGGEKLFF
d_call: .
clone_size: .
j_call: TRBJ1-4
v_call: TRBV27

cdr3_nt: TGTGCCAGCAGTGGGAGGGGCCACCGCACAGATACGCAGTATTTT
cdr3_aa: CASSGRGHRTDTQYF
d_call: TRBD2
clone_size: once
j_call: TRBJ2-3
v_call: TRBV28

cdr3_nt: TGTGCTAGTGGGTGGTTAATTAGCCGGAACACTGAAGCTTTCTTT
cdr3_aa: CASGWLISRNTEAFF
d_call: .
clone_size: once
j_call: TRBJ1-1
v_call: TRBV12-5

cdr3_nt: TGTGCCAGTAGTGGCCGACTAGCGGGAACCTCGAGCGAGCAGTTCTTC
cdr3_aa: CASSGRLAGTSSEQFF
d_call: TRBD2
clone_size: .
j_call: TRBJ2-1
v_call: TRBV19